This T cell receptor (beta chain) was found in a study of cytomegalovirus exposure and HLA in healthy donors. Findings and limits, study-wide: Reports credit the classifier with highly specific, highly sensitive diagnosis of cytomegalovirus status.

The PCR made use of 60 Vbeta and 13 Jbeta primers. Only in-frame clones appear in the TCRdb table, and some are missing; sequencing was by immunoSEQ multiplex PCR. Of under 150,000 clones in the sample, under 80% were seen once. This clone was picked up a small number of times. Antigen unknown. This CDR3 is built from 14 residues. Trimming took 5 bases from V and 2 from J; bases not matched to a gene: 2. The germline V gene encodes CDR1 MNHEY and CDR2 SMNVEV (reference sequence). The specimen was PBMCs. This TCR derives from a middle-aged woman in good health and CMV-seropositive. The V gene is TRBV27, the J gene TRBJ2-7, with 11 bases aligning to TRBD1. CDR3 protein: CASSLGQGAYEQYF. The CDR3 coding sequence is TGTGCCAGCAGTCTGGGACAGGGGGCCTACGAGCAGTACTTC.